The T cell receptor (beta chain) under discussion was sequenced for a study of shared clonotypes between healthy human individuals. Study context: Serving as donors were a couple of women and a few men, whose ages spanned 18 to 49. The study's findings and limits: Researchers found naive subsets generally carried larger estimated richness than memory subsets.

CDR3 length: 17 amino acids. Germline CDR1 and CDR2: MGHRA and YSYEKL. V was pared by 1 base and J by 3 bases, with 11 bases of the junction left unmatched. In its sample, this clone was seen a few times. Its specificity is not known. Naive CD8 cells, CD45RO-negative and positively selected for CCR7, excluded terminally differentiated effector memory CD45RA+ cells. The study drew all its donors from Caucasian adults living in Nashville, Tennessee. Clones were sequenced by immunoSEQ multiplex PCR, and TCRdb holds only the in-frame ones, with some missing. Among hundreds of thousands of clones listed, 85% to 95% were seen once.

Sequencing input: naive CD8+ T cells sorted from blood. V gene TRBV4-1 combines with J gene TRBJ1-2; 7 bases agree with TRBD1. The clonotype originates from a woman in her twenties or thirties in good health. This CDR3 is CASSQVGGHRGDYGYTF. As DNA, the CDR3 is TGCGCCAGCAGCCAAGTAGGGGGACACAGGGGTGACTATGGCTACACCTTC.